This T cell receptor (beta chain) comes out of a study of long-term antiretroviral therapy in people with HIV. In the case of this clone: Its antigen is as yet unknown.

The libraries were made with immunoSEQ v3.0 at survey level. Profiled with immunoSEQ multiplex PCR; TCRdb holds only in-frame clones, not every one. The sample comprises approximately 30,000 clones, around 83% of which are singletons, and roughly 6.7% rests with the top ten. The CDR3 covers 21 residues. Germline lookup yields CDR1 PRHDT and CDR2 FYEKMQ (reference sequence). Between the trimmed V and J ends, which lost 1 base and 4 bases, there was a span of 30 bases. Study-wide findings and caveats: Every time point showed a repertoire led by clones expanded before ART. Post-ART, diversity grew, though it stayed under transplant donor control levels. Specimens of blood were obtained during about 2003 to 2018, possibly under older ART regimens. Relative to control repertoires, HIV repertoires exhibited narrower CDR3 length ranges.

This TCR was sampled from a young man with HIV. The input for sequencing was unsorted PBMCs, taken 0.4 years after starting antiretroviral therapy. V usage is TRBV13 and J usage is TRBJ2-3; a possible D gene is TRBD1 (6 bases). The CDR3 nucleotides read TGTGCCAGCAGCTTAGAGAGGTGGGATGAACAGAGGACAGTTCTTTCAGATACGCAGTATTTT. Its translation is CASSLERWDEQRTVLSDTQYF.